This T cell receptor (beta chain) was sequenced in a study of regulatory T cells in long-lasting Graves disease (dated by TCRdb to 2020 to 2023). Study-wide context: Persistent Graves' disease was defined as persistently positive TSH receptor autoantibodies together with antithyroid drug treatment for over 5 years. Patients with persistent Graves' disease were compared with patients with newly diagnosed Graves' disease using TCR sequencing and RNA sequencing of peripheral blood. The study took place in China and was registered as a clinical trial. TCR sequencing covered some 13 persistent and 20 newly diagnosed Graves' disease patients, some 33 samples in total. In the clinical cohort, patients with persistent Graves' disease had used antithyroid drugs for an average of around ten years.

What the work shows at the level of the full study, not this receptor alone: Sequencing and analysis were limited to the TCR beta chain. Compared with newly diagnosed patients, patients with persistent Graves' disease had lower TCR Shannon entropy and fewer highly expanded clones, which suggests clonal expansion. A larger number of public clonotypes was shared among persistent patients (approximately 2,600) than among newly diagnosed patients (around 870). Persistent disease showed preferential use of TRBV28, TRBJ1-2 and TRBJ2-5, whereas newly diagnosed disease favored TRBV20-1 and TRBJ2-1. Because the primary lesion, thyroid tissue, could not be accessed, the study looked at peripheral blood alone. The authors noted that the small sample size was a limitation that may lower accuracy.

To note about this clonotype: This clone's antigen is unknown. It may be a read error: a sequence one base away is much more abundant.

Including the terminal cysteine and phenylalanine, the CDR3 comprises 15 residues. Just CDR3 DNA is preserved here, 45 bases in frame from base 1. Cut back by 8 bases and 1 base, the V and J ends lie 17 bases apart. CDR1 and CDR2 (MNHNS, SASEGT) derive from the germline V gene. Library preparation was by multiplex PCR. Sequencing relied on an Illumina HiSeq 4000. CDR3 regions were amplified by Arm-PCR with iRepertoire HTBI primers to construct TCR beta libraries. Before sequencing, the PCR products went through gel purification. The source study handled its data this way. A total of some 65 TRBV and some 15 TRBJ segments were identified across samples and were used for gene usage analysis of CDR3 amino acid clonotypes. COPE and FqMerger were used to merge the filtered high-quality paired reads into contigs. BLAST was used to align contigs to the IMGT TRBV, TRBD and TRBJ reference genes, and CDR3 was defined following IMGT. Any clonotype with a frequency above 0.1% was classified as a highly expanded clone. Shannon entropy served as the measure of repertoire diversity, while the Gini coefficient captured V-J evenness. Public clonotypes were defined as clonotypes shared by more than one individual. Using fastp trimming at Q25 and MiXCR clonotype assembly, TCRdb reanalyzed the public sequencing data and kept in-frame beta chains. Each entry is one CDR3 protein sequence, shown with its most common DNA and genes. TCRdb assigned the V and J calls; the authors' analysis was not used. The sample table holds approximately 500,000 distinct CDR3 sequences, of which about 22% were seen once. Of the sample, roughly 7% is held by the ten largest clones.

Interpreted using the paper, the time point label stands for: persistent/refractory GD, antithyroid drugs over 5 years with positive TRAb. For both TCR sequencing and RNA sequencing, RNA was extracted from PBMCs in TRIzol. The diagnosis of Graves' disease followed American Thyroid Association guidelines. Recruitment of patients was carried out at an endocrinology department in Xi'an, China. From each patient, around 9.3 milliliters of peripheral blood was collected into an EDTA anticoagulant tube. PBMCs were isolated by Ficoll Paque Plus density gradient separation without further T cell sorting. An Agilent 2100 Bioanalyzer and agarose gel were used to check RNA quality, while a NanoDrop 2000 measured RNA concentration.

This TCR was recovered from a female donor with Graves disease. This chain joins TRBV6-1 to TRBJ1-1, with TRBD1 tentatively as D gene (5 bases match). This specimen was peripheral blood mononuclear cells (PBMCs), taken when the disease was refractory, from a patient treated with antithyroid drugs. Here is the DNA: TGTGCCAGCGGGTTTGGGGCCTTCACGAACACTGAAGCTTTCTTT. Its protein is CASGFGAFTNTEAFF.